The 30 T cell receptor beta chains given below trace back to one sample, sequenced in a study of CD8 T cells in ankylosing spondylitis. MiXCR, run by TCRdb on the 5' RACE reads, gives a single entry per CDR3 protein. Among 69,000 or so distinct CDR3 sequences listed, less than 6% were seen once. Sequencing was carried out using blood, either unsorted or a sorted T cell fraction (not recorded which). The receptor source for this set is a male donor with ankylosing spondylitis or in good health (not recorded which).

This clonotype was counted ten times or more. The chain combines TRBV28 with TRBJ1-2; no reliable D call. The CDR3 is 14 residues long. V was clipped by 2 bases and J by 5 bases, with 12 bases between them. The germline CDR1 and CDR2 sequences are MDHEN and SYDVKM. For the CDR3, the DNA is TGTGCCAGCAGTTTAAGCGGCCTGCAGTATGGCTACACCTTC. Translation gives CASSLSGLQYGYTF.

This clonotype has a count of ten or more. The chain combines TRBV12-3 or TRBV12-4 with TRBJ2-5; tentative D call: TRBD2 (6 bases). V lost 1 base, J lost 4 bases, and 10 bases lay in between. The CDR3 is 14 amino acids. The CDR3 DNA reads as TGTGCCAGCAGTTTAGGGAGGGGCCCAGAGACCCAGTACTTC. Protein sequence: CASSLGRGPETQYF.

This clonotype was picked up many times. The CDR3 spells CASSPTEETQYF. As DNA, the CDR3 is TGTGCCAGCAGCCCCACAGAGGAGACCCAGTACTTC. The V and J genes are TRBV11-2 and TRBJ2-5; the D is unclear. V was trimmed by 5 bases and J by 5 bases, leaving 9 bases between them. CDR3 length: 12 residues. CDR1 and CDR2 from the germline V gene are SGHAT and FQNNGV.

This clonotype was counted only a few times. A much larger clone differs by one base, so this may be a read error. The chain is built from TRBV20-1 and TRBJ1-1; possibly TRBD1 for D (5 bases). CDR1 is DFQATT and CDR2 is SNEGSKA in the germline V gene (reference sequence). This CDR3 is 16 amino acids long. The CDR3 here is CCARVQPGTDNTEAFF. The CDR3 coding sequence is TGCTGTGCTAGAGTACAACCCGGGACGGATAACACTGAAGCTTTCTTT.

This chain uses TRBV7-9 with TRBJ2-3; D gene unclear. V was cut by 11 bases and J by 6 bases, with 3 bases left in between. Looked up from germline, CDR1 is SEHNR and CDR2 is FQNEAQ (reference sequence). This CDR3 contains 8 residues. The CDR3 here is CAADTQYF. The CDR3 bases are TGTGCCGCCGATACGCAGTATTTT.

The genes are TRBV25-1 and TRBJ2-5, with D maybe TRBD1 (6 bases). The CDR3 totals 14 residues. Trimming removed 9 bases from V and 6 bases from J, with 20 bases in between. From germline, CDR1 is MGHDK and CDR2 SYGVNS. CDR3 loop: CARGQGLLRQTQYF. CDR3 in DNA: TGTGCCAGGGGCCAGGGGCTCCTCCGTCAGACCCAGTACTTC.

This clonotype was recorded at least ten times. The rearrangement joins TRBV7-3 to TRBJ2-2; 8 nucleotides align to TRBD2. From germline, CDR1 is SGHTA and CDR2 FQGTGA. The CDR3 has 13 residues. V lost 5 bases to trimming and J lost 7 bases; unmatched junction nucleotides: 3. The CDR3: CASSPGTSGELFF. The DNA for the CDR3 is TGTGCCAGCAGCCCCGGGACTAGCGGGGAGCTGTTTTTT. Drawing the rest from reference TRBV7-3 and TRBJ2-2, the complete variable domain is GAGVSQTPSNKVTEKGKYVELRCDPISGHTALYWYRQSLGQGPEFLIYFQGTGAADDSGLPNDRFFAVRPEGSVSTLKIQRTERGDSAVYLCASSPGTSGELFFGEGSRLTVL.

This clonotype was found many times. The chain recombines TRBV18 with TRBJ2-2, with 10 bases lining up with TRBD1. The germline V gene has CDR1 KGHSH and CDR2 LQKENI. With V trimmed by 1 base and J by 5 bases, 1 base remained unmatched. CDR3 length equals 15 residues. CDR3 residues: CASSPQGQGTGELFF. The CDR3 coding sequence is TGTGCCAGCTCACCACAGGGACAGGGGACCGGGGAGCTGTTTTTT.

This clonotype came up many times. This rearrangement joins TRBV28 to TRBJ1-1; D ambiguous. The CDR3 length is 12 residues. Germline loops: CDR1 MDHEN, CDR2 SYDVKM. V was trimmed by 2 bases and J by 11 bases, leaving 12 bases between them. This CDR3 is CASSLNHQRAFF. CDR3 bases: TGTGCCAGCAGTTTAAATCATCAGCGGGCTTTCTTT. Full variable domain (rest looked up from reference TRBV28 and TRBJ1-1): DVKVTQSSRYLVKRTGEKVFLECVQDMDHENMFWYRQDPGLGLRLIYFSYDVKMKEKGDIPEGYSVSREKKERFSLILESASTNQTSMYLCASSLNHQRAFFGQGTRLTVV.

With regard to this clonotype: A clone one base away is much larger, so this may be a read error. The rearrangement links TRBV20-1 to TRBJ2-3; no reliable D call. The CDR3 is 10 amino acids. Per the germline V gene, CDR1 is DFQATT and CDR2 is SNEGSKA (reference sequence). Here the CDR3 reads CSSNGDAQYF. CDR3 bases: TGCAGTTCAAACGGAGATGCGCAGTATTTT.

This clonotype showed up many times. The chain employs TRBV5-1 and TRBJ1-4, with a tentative D call TRBD1 (6 bases). This CDR3 is built from 15 residues. CDR1 and CDR2 from the germline V gene are SGHRS and YFSETQ. V lost 4 bases and J lost 1, with 11 bases in between. The CDR3 spells CASSETTGTNEKLFF. For the CDR3, the DNA is TGCGCCAGCAGCGAAACGACAGGAACTAATGAAAAACTGTTTTTT.

This clonotype was picked up many times. The genes are TRBV20-1 and TRBJ1-4; D is ambiguous. V was clipped by 6 bases and J by 8 bases, with 22 bases between them. The CDR3 has 15 amino acids. Germline CDR1 is DFQATT and CDR2 is SNEGSKA (reference sequence). CDR3 sequence (DNA): TGCAGTGCCCAACTGGTCAGCACCTCGGGCGAAAAACTGTTTTTT. Protein sequence: CSAQLVSTSGEKLFF.

This clonotype has ten or more counts. The chain couples TRBV12-3 or TRBV12-4 to TRBJ2-2, with 8 bases identical to TRBD2. The ends lost 6 bases at V and 9 bases at J; junction bases unmatched: 6. This CDR3 is 13 amino acids long. The CDR3 nucleotides read TGTGCCAGCAGCCCGGGGGGGGAGAGGGAGCTGTTTTTT. Translated, it gives CASSPGGERELFF.

This clonotype was found many times. The chain links TRBV11-2 to TRBJ2-5; D ambiguous. The length of the CDR3 is 13 residues. Germline CDR1 is SGHAT and CDR2 is FQNNGV. V dropped 5 bases and J dropped 3 bases, with 10 bases sitting between them. This CDR3 reads CASSPRYKETQYF. In DNA, the CDR3 is TGTGCCAGCAGCCCGCGTTATAAAGAGACCCAGTACTTC.

This clonotype appeared many times. V and J are TRBV24-1 and TRBJ2-2, with 10 bases identical to TRBD1. V lost 7 bases and J lost 5; bases outside the gene matches: 6. The CDR3 covers 15 residues. Germline lookup yields CDR1 KGHDR and CDR2 SFDVKD. CDR3 residues: CATRAGTGETGELFF. The DNA for the CDR3 is TGTGCCACCAGGGCCGGGACAGGGGAGACCGGGGAGCTGTTTTTT.

The table lists this clonotype with many counts. The chain joins TRBV3-1 to TRBJ2-3; the D gene is possibly TRBD1 (5 bases). Germline CDR1 and CDR2: LGHDT and YNNKEL (reference sequence). The CDR3 runs to 11 residues. V shed 5 bases and J shed 6 bases, with 6 bases lying between them. Here the CDR3 DNA reads TGTGCCAGCAGCACAGGCGATACGCAGTATTTT. Its translation is CASSTGDTQYF.

This clonotype appeared many times. This sequence joins TRBV12-3 or TRBV12-4 and TRBJ2-2; D is possibly TRBD2 (5 bases). The V and J ends lost 3 bases and 2 bases respectively, with 10 bases between them. The length of the CDR3 is 15 residues. CDR3 sequence: CASSFRGINTGELFF. CDR3 sequence (DNA): TGTGCCAGCAGTTTTAGAGGGATTAACACCGGGGAGCTGTTTTTT.

This clonotype appeared many times. The V and J genes are TRBV2 and TRBJ2-7; D tentatively fits TRBD1 or TRBD2 (5 bases each). Germline V gene lookup returns CDR1 SNHLY and CDR2 FYNNEI. There are 18 residues in the CDR3. V lost 4 bases, J lost 1 base, and 23 bases lay in between. The CDR3 region is CASSGSGHVGILSYEQYF. DNA of the CDR3: TGTGCCAGCAGTGGATCAGGACACGTCGGGATTCTTTCCTACGAGCAGTACTTC. Supplemented by reference TRBV2 and TRBJ2-7, the full variable domain reads EPEVTQTPSHQVTQMGQEVILRCVPISNHLYFYWYRQILGQKVEFLVSFYNNEISEKSEIFDDQFSVERPDGSNFTLKIRSTKLEDSAMYFCASSGSGHVGILSYEQYFGPGTRLTVT.

This clonotype was seen at least ten times. The rearrangement uses TRBV12-3 or TRBV12-4 and TRBJ2-5; D may correspond to TRBD1 or TRBD2 (5 bases each). V was cut by 0 bases and J by 1 base, with 9 bases left in between. The CDR3 totals 15 residues. The CDR3 protein is CASSLALGVQETQYF. The CDR3 nucleotides are TGTGCCAGCAGTTTAGCGCTGGGGGTCCAAGAGACCCAGTACTTC.

This clonotype was detected a few times. V gene TRBV2 combines with J gene TRBJ2-1; D is ambiguous. Trimming took 4 bases from V and 0 from J, leaving 7 bases between them. This CDR3 spans 14 amino acids. Germline assignment: CDR1 SNHLY and CDR2 FYNNEI. In DNA form, the CDR3 reads TGTGCCAGCAGTGTAGTAAGCTCCTACAATGAGCAGTTCTTC. Its translation: CASSVVSSYNEQFF.

This chain uses TRBV20-1 with TRBJ2-3, with 8 nucleotides matching TRBD2. CDR3 length: 14 residues. Looked up from germline, CDR1 is DFQATT and CDR2 is SNEGSKA (reference sequence). Losses at the gene ends were 7 bases for V and 2 bases for J; bases not matched to a gene: 8. CDR3 sequence: CSGDRGGVTDTQYF. Here the CDR3 DNA reads TGCAGTGGGGATCGGGGGGGAGTCACAGATACGCAGTATTTT.

This clonotype was recorded at least ten times. This chain uses TRBV7-2 with TRBJ2-3; D not certain. The CDR3 contains 14 residues. Per the germline V gene, CDR1 is SGHTA and CDR2 is FQGNSA. V gave up 3 bases and J gave up 6 bases, with 13 bases separating them. CDR3 protein: CASSFLTKTDTQYF. In nucleotides, the CDR3 is TGTGCCAGCAGCTTTCTGACGAAGACGGATACGCAGTATTTT.

This clonotype was seen ten or more times. The chain joins TRBV2 to TRBJ2-3; TRBD2 matches 14 bases. The germline V gene has CDR1 SNHLY and CDR2 FYNNEI. V gave up 4 bases and J gave up 4 bases; unmatched junction bases: 4. The CDR3 is 16 residues long. The CDR3 DNA follows: TGTGCCAGCAGTGCGACTAGCGGGGGGGCGTCAGATACGCAGTATTTT. This encodes CASSATSGGASDTQYF.

This clonotype has ten or more counts. V usage is TRBV7-8 and J usage is TRBJ1-5, with TRBD1 as a possible D gene (6 bases). The CDR3 is made up of 16 amino acids. Trimming pared 5 bases from V and 6 bases from J, leaving 20 bases between. CDR1 is SGHVS and CDR2 is FQNEAQ in the germline V gene. CDR3 in DNA: TGTGCCAGCAGCCATTTAGGGCCAGGGGCCCCTCAGCCCCAGCATTTT. It specifies CASSHLGPGAPQPQHF.

The sample holds many counts of this clonotype. The chain is built from TRBV12-3 or TRBV12-4 and TRBJ2-7, with 7 positions matching TRBD1. This CDR3 region has 13 residues. The trim removed 6 bases at V and 9 bases at J, leaving 11 bases unmatched. DNA of the CDR3: TGTGCCAGCAGCCCCGACAGGGTTTTAGGGCAGTACTTC. Translating it yields CASSPDRVLGQYF.

This clonotype appeared many times. The chain employs TRBV20-1 and TRBJ1-5; 10 nucleotides line up with TRBD1. The CDR3 runs 17 residues. V shed 5 bases and J 6 bases; nucleotides not matched to a gene: 16. Germline loops: CDR1 DFQATT, CDR2 SNEGSKA (reference sequence). This chain's CDR3 is CSAAPGQGTRNGQPQHF. The CDR3 DNA reads as TGCAGTGCTGCCCCGGGACAGGGGACACGGAACGGTCAGCCCCAGCATTTT.

This clonotype was found many times. The chain has TRBV6-5 and TRBJ2-7, with 7 nucleotides matching TRBD1. This CDR3 contains 13 residues. V gave up 11 bases and J gave up 5 bases; unmatched junction bases: 12. Germline lookup yields CDR1 MNHEY and CDR2 SVGAGI. CDR3 DNA sequence: TGTGCCTCATCGGGGACAGCTTCCCACGAGCAGTACTTC. This encodes CASSGTASHEQYF.

This clonotype was seen many times. The V gene is TRBV27, the J gene TRBJ2-7; 11 bases agree with TRBD1. Germline V CDR1 and CDR2: MNHEY, SMNVEV (reference sequence). Trimming removed 5 bases from V and 4 bases from J; junction bases left unmatched: 7. This CDR3 has 15 amino acids. The CDR3 spells CASSVRTGGAYEQYF. For the CDR3, the DNA is TGTGCCAGCAGTGTAAGGACAGGGGGCGCGTACGAGCAGTACTTC.

This clonotype was counted only a few times. The V call is TRBV11-2, the J call TRBJ2-5, with D unclear. From germline, CDR1 is SGHAT and CDR2 FQNNGV. Trimming shortened V by 5 bases and J by 4 bases, and 5 bases separated the two germline ends. The CDR3 sequence is 11 residues long. As DNA, the CDR3 is TGTGCCAGCAGCCCTCCAGAGACCCAGTACTTC. This gives the protein CASSPPETQYF.

This clonotype was counted many times. The chain recombines TRBV10-3 with TRBJ2-2, with a weak D call TRBD1 (6 bases). The V end was cut by 2 bases, the J end by 4 bases, with 11 bases between. The germline CDR1 and CDR2 sequences are ENHRY and SYGVKD. There are 15 residues in the CDR3. For the CDR3, the DNA is TGTGCCATCAGTGAGATGGGGGCGCGCACCGGGGAGCTGTTTTTT. Encoded protein: CAISEMGARTGELFF.